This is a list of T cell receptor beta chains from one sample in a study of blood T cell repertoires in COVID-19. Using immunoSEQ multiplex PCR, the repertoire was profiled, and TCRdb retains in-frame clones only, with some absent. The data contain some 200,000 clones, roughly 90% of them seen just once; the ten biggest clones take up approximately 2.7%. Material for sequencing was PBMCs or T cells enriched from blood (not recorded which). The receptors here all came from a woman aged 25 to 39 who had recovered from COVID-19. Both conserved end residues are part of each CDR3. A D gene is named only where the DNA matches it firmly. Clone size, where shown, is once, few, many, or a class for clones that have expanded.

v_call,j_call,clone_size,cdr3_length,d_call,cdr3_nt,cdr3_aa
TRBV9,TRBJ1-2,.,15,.,TGTGCCAGCACCCCCACGTCACAGGCCCCATATGGCTACACCTTC,CASTPTSQAPYGYTF
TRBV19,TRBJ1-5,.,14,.,TGTGCCAGTACCATGGGCGGGGCGGGTCAGCCCCAGCATTTT,CASTMGGAGQPQHF
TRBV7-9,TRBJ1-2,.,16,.,TGTGCCAGCAGCTCCTCCGGATGGGGGCAAGACTATGGCTACACCTTC,CASSSSGWGQDYGYTF
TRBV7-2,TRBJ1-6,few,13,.,TGTGCCAGCAGCTTTCGCTATAATTCACCCCTCCACTTT,CASSFRYNSPLHF
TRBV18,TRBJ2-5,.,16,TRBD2,TGTGCCAGCTCAACTCGACTAGCGGGGACCCAAGAGACCCAGTACTTC,CASSTRLAGTQETQYF
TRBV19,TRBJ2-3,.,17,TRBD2,TGTGCCAGTAGTCCCTGGGCTAGCGGGGGGGACACAGATACGCAGTATTTT,CASSPWASGGDTDTQYF
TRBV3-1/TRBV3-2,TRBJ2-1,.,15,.,TGTGCCAGCAGCCAATCCCTAGCGTCATACAATGAGCAGTTCTTC,CASSQSLASYNEQFF
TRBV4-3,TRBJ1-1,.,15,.,TGCGCCAGCAGCCAAGATAGGGGGGGGGACACTGAAGCTTTCTTT,CASSQDRGGDTEAFF
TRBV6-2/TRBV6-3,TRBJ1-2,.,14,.,TGTGCCAGCAGCCCCGGTGTAGGGGGATATGGCTACACCTTC,CASSPGVGGYGYTF
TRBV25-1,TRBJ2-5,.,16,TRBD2,TGTGCCAGCAGTGAAGAGGGCGGGGGGGCTCCAGAGACCCAGTACTTC,CASSEEGGGAPETQYF
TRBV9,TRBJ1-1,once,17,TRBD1,TGTGCCAGCAGCGTAGAGGGGAGGACAGGCCTGAACACTGAAGCTTTCTTT,CASSVEGRTGLNTEAFF
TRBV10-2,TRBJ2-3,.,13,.,TGCGCCAGCAGTGGGGGGGTTACAGATACGCAGTATTTT,CASSGGVTDTQYF
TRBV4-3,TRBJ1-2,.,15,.,TGCGCCAGCAGCCAAAGCCCAACAGTCAACTATGGCTACACCTTC,CASSQSPTVNYGYTF
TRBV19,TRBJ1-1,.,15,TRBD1,TGTGCCAGTAGTATCGACAGGGATCAAAACACTGAAGCTTTCTTT,CASSIDRDQNTEAFF
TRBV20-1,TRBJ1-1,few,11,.,TGCAGGGCAAATAGGGGTTCTGAAGCTTTCTTT,CRANRGSEAFF
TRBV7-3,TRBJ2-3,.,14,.,TGTGCCAGCAGCGCGAGCCAGGGGACAGATACGCAGTATTTT,CASSASQGTDTQYF
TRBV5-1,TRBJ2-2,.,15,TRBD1,TGCGCCAGCAGCTTGCCGGACAGGGGTAACGGGGAGCTGTTTTTT,CASSLPDRGNGELFF
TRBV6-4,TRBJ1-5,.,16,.,TGTGCCAGCAGTGACTCGAGCAGGGATGGCAATCAGCCCCAGCATTTT,CASSDSSRDGNQPQHF
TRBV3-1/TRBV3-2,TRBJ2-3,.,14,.,TGTGCCAGCAGCCAAGGACAGGTGACAGATACGCAGTATTTT,CASSQGQVTDTQYF
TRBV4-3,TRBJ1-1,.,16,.,TGCGCCAGCAGCCAAGCCTACGGGGGGGATGGTACTGAAGCTTTCTTT,CASSQAYGGDGTEAFF
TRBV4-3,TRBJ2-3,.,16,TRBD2,TGCGCCAGCAGCCAAGATGATCGGGGGGGCGTAGATACGCAGTATTTT,CASSQDDRGGVDTQYF
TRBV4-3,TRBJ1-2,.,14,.,TGCGCCAGCAGCCAAGGCGTCCAGGCCTATGGCTACACCTTC,CASSQGVQAYGYTF
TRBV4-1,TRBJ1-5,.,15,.,TGCGCCAGCAGCCAAGAACCAGGGAGCAATCAGCCCCAGCATTTT,CASSQEPGSNQPQHF
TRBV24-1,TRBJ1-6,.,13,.,TGTGCCAGCCAGTTAGGGCAGGGATCACCCCTCCACTTT,CASQLGQGSPLHF
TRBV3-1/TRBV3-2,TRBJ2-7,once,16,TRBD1,TGTGCCAGCAGCCCTCCACTCGGGACAGGCGGGTACGAGCAGTACTTC,CASSPPLGTGGYEQYF
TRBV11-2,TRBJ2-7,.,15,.,TGTGCCAGCAGCCGTTCGGGCGGGGCTAGCCGCGAGCAGTACTTC,CASSRSGGASREQYF
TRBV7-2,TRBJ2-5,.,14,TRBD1,TGTGCCAGCAGCTCACAGGGGGTGCAAGAGACCCAGTACTTC,CASSSQGVQETQYF
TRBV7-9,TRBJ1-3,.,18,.,TGTGCCAGCAGCTTACTACTCCGGGTACGGGTTACTGGAAACACCATATATTTT,CASSLLLRVRVTGNTIYF
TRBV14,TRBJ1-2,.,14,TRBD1,TGTGCCAGCAGCCAAGGAGGACAGGGCTTTGGCTACACCTTC,CASSQGGQGFGYTF
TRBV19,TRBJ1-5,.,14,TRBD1,TGTGCCAGTAGGTTGATACAGGGGGTACAGCCCCAGCATTTT,CASRLIQGVQPQHF
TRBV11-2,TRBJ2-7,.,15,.,TGTGCCAGCAGCTCCCGAGGAGGTCCGGGCTACGAGCAGTACTTC,CASSSRGGPGYEQYF
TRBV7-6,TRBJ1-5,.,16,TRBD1,TGTGCCAGCAGCTTAAGGGGACAGGGAGCCTCTTCGCCCCAGCATTTT,CASSLRGQGASSPQHF
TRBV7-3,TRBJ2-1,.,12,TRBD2,TGTGCCAGCAGCTTACTTAGCGGGGAGCAGTTCTTC,CASSLLSGEQFF
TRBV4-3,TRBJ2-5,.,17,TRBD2,TGCGCCAGCAGCCAAGATCTAGTGCGGGGGGCTAGGGAGACCCAGTACTTC,CASSQDLVRGARETQYF
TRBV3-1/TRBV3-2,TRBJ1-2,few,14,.,TGTGCCAGCAGCCAAGGAGGTGTTGGTTCCGGCTACACCTTC,CASSQGGVGSGYTF
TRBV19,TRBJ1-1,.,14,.,TGTGCCAGTAGTATCTCCATAGCTGGCACTGAAGCTTTCTTT,CASSISIAGTEAFF
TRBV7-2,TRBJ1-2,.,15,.,TGTGCCAGCAGCCCGGACCGGGGACTGAACTATGGCTACACCTTC,CASSPDRGLNYGYTF
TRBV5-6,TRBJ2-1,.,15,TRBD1,TGTGCCAGCAGCGCTCCGGCACAGGGGGTCGATGAGCAGTTCTTC,CASSAPAQGVDEQFF
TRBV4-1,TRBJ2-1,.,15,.,TGCGCCAGCAGCCCCAGGGAGGCGAAATACAATGAGCAGTTCTTC,CASSPREAKYNEQFF
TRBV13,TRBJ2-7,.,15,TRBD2,TGTGCCAGCAGCCACGAAAGGGGACTAGGCTCCGAGCAGTACTTC,CASSHERGLGSEQYF
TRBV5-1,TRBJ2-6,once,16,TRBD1,TGCGCCAGCAGCAACGGACAGGGGACCGGGGCCAACGTCCTGACTTTC,CASSNGQGTGANVLTF
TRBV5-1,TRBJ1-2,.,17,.,TGCGCCAGCAGCCTAACCATGACAGCCAGTACTAACTATGGCTACACCTTC,CASSLTMTASTNYGYTF
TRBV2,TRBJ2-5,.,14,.,TGTGCCAGCAGCCTTGACAGGAATTCGGAGACCCAGTACTTC,CASSLDRNSETQYF
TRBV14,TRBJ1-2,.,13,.,TGTGCCAGCAGCCTGACACGGGAGAATGACTACACCTTC,CASSLTRENDYTF
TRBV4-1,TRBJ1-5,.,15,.,TGCGCCAGCAGCCAAGGAGGTTATGGCAATCAGCCCCAGCATTTT,CASSQGGYGNQPQHF